This T cell receptor beta chain was documented in a study of blood T cell dynamics during melanoma immunotherapy. Per germline, CDR1 SGHRS and CDR2 YFSETQ. This CDR3 contains 15 residues. Trimming removed 5 bases at V and 3 bases at J, with 14 bases between. Described time point: week 3, after first cycle of checkpoint inhibitor. Assay used: immunoSEQ multiplex PCR; TCRdb lists only in-frame clones, some missing. The data contain some 15,000 clones, 92% of them singletons. This chain joins TRBV5-1 and TRBJ2-2; the D gene is possibly TRBD1 (6 bases). The source is a human donor with melanoma. Sequences were derived from blood, sampled from a patient treated with checkpoint blockade. The CDR3 protein is CASSTTGLDTGELFF. The CDR3 bases are TGCGCCAGCAGTACAACAGGGTTGGACACCGGGGAGCTGTTTTTT.